This entry lists 25 T cell receptor beta chains sequenced from one sample in a study of T cells in narcolepsy. Clones were sequenced by immunoSEQ multiplex PCR, and TCRdb holds only the in-frame ones, with some missing. The sample contains about 27,000 clones, 79% of which appear only once. Input material: memory (CD45RA-) CD4+ T cells from blood. These receptors all stem from a human donor in good health.

The V and J genes are TRBV4-1 and TRBJ1-5; D gene unclear. The CDR3 runs to 13 residues. The germline gives CDR1 MGHRA, CDR2 YSYEKL. V was trimmed by 1 base and J by 5 bases, leaving 6 bases between them. The CDR3 spells CASSQGMDQPQHF. DNA of the CDR3: TGCGCCAGCAGCCAAGGAATGGATCAGCCCCAGCATTTT.

This clone was observed a handful of times. The rearrangement uses TRBV2 and TRBJ2-7, with a tentative D call TRBD1 (6 bases). The CDR3 loop spans 15 amino acids. The germline V and J ends were trimmed by 0 bases and 2 bases, with 11 bases remaining between them. In germline, CDR1 is SNHLY, CDR2 FYNNEI. CDR3 coding DNA: TGTGCCAGCAGTGAAGCGTCCGGACAGACCTACGAGCAGTACTTC. Translating gives CASSEASGQTYEQYF.

V and J are TRBV27 and TRBJ1-4; no clear D gene. Germline V gene lookup returns CDR1 MNHEY and CDR2 SMNVEV (reference sequence). Trimming removed 0 bases from V and 7 bases from J, with 18 bases in between. The CDR3 runs to 17 residues. CDR3 sequence: CASSLSRGRRSSEKLFF. The CDR3 DNA is TGTGCCAGCAGTTTATCGCGTGGGCGCAGGTCCAGTGAAAAACTGTTTTTT.

The chain combines TRBV2 with TRBJ2-3; 15 positions match TRBD2. In germline, CDR1 is SNHLY, CDR2 FYNNEI. The length of the CDR3 is 16 residues. Trimming removed 6 bases from V and 3 bases from J; junction bases left unmatched: 4. The chain's CDR3 is CASSPGLAGGTDTQYF. The CDR3 region has the DNA TGTGCCAGCAGCCCCGGACTAGCGGGGGGGACAGATACGCAGTATTTT.

The genes are TRBV18 and TRBJ1-1; the match to TRBD1 covers 11 bases. Per germline, CDR1 KGHSH and CDR2 LQKENI. The trim removed 5 bases at V and 0 bases at J, leaving 5 bases unmatched. There are 16 residues in the CDR3. This CDR3 is CASSYGQGAVNTEAFF. DNA for the CDR3: TGTGCCAGCTCATACGGACAGGGGGCCGTGAACACTGAAGCTTTCTTT.

This sequence joins TRBV9 and TRBJ2-5; TRBD2 is a possible D gene (5 bases). This CDR3 is 16 amino acids long. Trimming took off 4 bases at V and 1 base at J, with 17 bases between the two ends. The germline V gene encodes CDR1 SGDLS and CDR2 YYNGEE. The CDR3 DNA follows: TGTGCCAGCAGCCCACGGGGAGATGGAATCCAAGAGACCCAGTACTTC. Residues: CASSPRGDGIQETQYF.

The chain has TRBV2 and TRBJ2-3; D may match TRBD1 or TRBD2 (6 bases each). Germline V gives CDR1 SNHLY, CDR2 FYNNEI. Trimming cost V 8 bases and J 6 bases, with 21 bases left between them. The CDR3 is 15 amino acids. CDR3 DNA sequence: TGTGCCAGCGGGGGGCGGCAGTTAGGGGCGGATACGCAGTATTTT. It translates to CASGGRQLGADTQYF.

The chain employs TRBV7-3 and TRBJ2-3, with a possible D match to TRBD2 (5 bases). Trimming removed 0 bases from V and 6 bases from J, with 7 bases in between. Germline assignment: CDR1 SGHTA and CDR2 FQGTGA. The CDR3 is 13 residues long. The CDR3 coding sequence is TGTGCCAGCAGCTTAACAGGGAGCGATACGCAGTATTTT. This translates into CASSLTGSDTQYF.

The chain combines TRBV15 with TRBJ1-4; D unclear. Germline CDR1 reads LNHNV; CDR2 reads YYDKDF (reference sequence). V was trimmed by 5 bases and J by 8 bases, leaving 18 bases between them. There are 15 residues in the CDR3. CDR3 region: CATSPARTRVEKLFF. CDR3 nucleotides: TGTGCCACCAGCCCAGCCCGTACAAGGGTGGAAAAACTGTTTTTT.

This chain uses TRBV27 with TRBJ2-5; D is uncertain. V was shortened by 1 base and J by 1 base, with 7 bases between the two germline ends. Germline lookup yields CDR1 MNHEY and CDR2 SMNVEV (reference sequence). The CDR3 has 14 residues. The CDR3 loop is CASSLFSAQETQYF. Here the CDR3 DNA reads TGTGCCAGCAGTTTATTCTCAGCCCAAGAGACCCAGTACTTC.

The CDR3 region is CASSEGDKQYF. The CDR3 DNA sequence: TGTGCCAGCAGTGAGGGGGACAAGCAGTACTTC. The chain recombines TRBV6-5 with TRBJ2-7; D possibly corresponds to TRBD1 (6 bases). The CDR3 loop spans 11 amino acids. From germline, CDR1 is MNHEY and CDR2 SVGAGI. V lost 5 bases and J lost 8, with 10 bases in between.

The rearrangement uses TRBV7-2 and TRBJ2-3; TRBD1 is a possible D gene (5 bases). The CDR3 totals 14 residues. Germline lookup yields CDR1 SGHTA and CDR2 FQGNSA. Trimming removed 1 base at V and 0 bases at J, with 5 bases between. CDR3 sequence: CASSLGQSTDTQYF. CDR3 nucleotide sequence: TGTGCCAGCAGCTTAGGACAGAGCACAGATACGCAGTATTTT.

This chain links TRBV4-3 with TRBJ1-6, with D maybe TRBD1 (5 bases). This CDR3 spans 15 amino acids. Germline loops: CDR1 LGHNA, CDR2 YSLEER. V lost 2 bases to trimming and J lost 7 bases, with 12 bases between them. CDR3 sequence: CASSQHRDLNSPLHF. The CDR3 region has the DNA TGCGCCAGCAGCCAACACCGGGACCTAAATTCACCCCTCCACTTT.

The gene calls are TRBV7-2 and TRBJ2-5; D ambiguous. V lost 8 bases to trimming and J lost 4 bases, with 5 bases between them. The CDR3 contains 10 residues. The germline V gene has CDR1 SGHTA and CDR2 FQGNSA. CDR3 in DNA: TGTGCCAGCGGAAGAGAGACCCAGTACTTC. As protein: CASGRETQYF. Full variable domain (remainder filled in from reference TRBV7-2 and TRBJ2-5): GAGVSQSPSNKVTEKGKDVELRCDPISGHTALYWYRQSLGQGLEFLIYFQGNSAPDKSGLPSDRFSAERTGGSVSTLTIQRTQQEDSAVYLCASGRETQYFGPGTRLLVL.

This chain links TRBV19 with TRBJ2-1, with 9 bases that match TRBD2. Germline assignment: CDR1 LNHDA and CDR2 SQIVND (reference sequence). CDR3 length: 16 amino acids. V trimming: 7 bases; J trimming: 0 bases; junction bases outside the gene matches: 7. The CDR3 DNA sequence: TGTGCCAGTACCCGCGGGGGGGGGACCTCCTACAATGAGCAGTTCTTC. Amino acids: CASTRGGGTSYNEQFF.

CDR3 amino acids: CASTMGQLNTEAFF. The CDR3 region has the DNA TGTGCCAGCACCATGGGACAGTTGAACACTGAAGCTTTCTTT. The genes are TRBV28 and TRBJ1-1, with 7 bases identical to TRBD1. The CDR3 runs 14 residues. Germline CDR1 MDHEN, CDR2 SYDVKM. V dropped 7 bases and J dropped 0; count of bases not matched to a gene: 5.

Of note for this clone: The same CDR3 is also encoded by other DNA sequences in this sample. J is TRBJ1-5 and V is TRBV6-1, with TRBD1 identical over 10 bases. With V trimmed by 4 bases and J by 1 base, 7 bases remained unmatched. The CDR3 length is 17 residues. Germline V CDR1 and CDR2: MNHNS, SASEGT. CDR3 sequence reads: CASSGTGGGESNQPQHF. The CDR3 DNA reads as TGTGCCAGCAGTGGGACAGGGGGGGGTGAGAGCAATCAGCCCCAGCATTTT.

This clone was detected a few times. The J gene is TRBJ2-1, the V gene TRBV18; TRBD2 matches at 7 bases. Germline CDR1 is KGHSH and CDR2 is LQKENI. Trimming cost V 5 bases and J 4 bases; bases outside gene matches: 2. The CDR3 has 13 residues. The CDR3 loop is CASSTSVYNEQFF. CDR3 in DNA: TGTGCCAGCTCAACTAGCGTTTACAATGAGCAGTTCTTC.

The chain joins TRBV9 to TRBJ2-5; D unclear. The V end lost 2 bases, the J end lost 0 bases, and 8 bases lay between the germline ends. The germline V gene encodes CDR1 SGDLS and CDR2 YYNGEE. The CDR3 consists of 14 residues. CDR3 protein: CASSVDDNQETQYF. Written as DNA, the CDR3 is TGTGCCAGCAGCGTTGACGATAACCAAGAGACCCAGTACTTC.

The rearrangement links TRBV9 to TRBJ1-2, with a tentative D call TRBD1 (6 bases). The CDR3 sequence is 16 residues long. With 0 bases removed from V and 2 bases from J, the gap between germline ends came to 14 bases. The germline gives CDR1 SGDLS, CDR2 YYNGEE. The CDR3 DNA reads TGTGCCAGCAGCGTAGGTTTGGGGGGCCCGAACTATGGCTACACCTTC. It is translated as CASSVGLGGPNYGYTF.

The chain employs TRBV6-6 and TRBJ2-7; 8 nucleotides align to TRBD2. CDR1 MNHNY and CDR2 SVGAGI come from the germline V gene (reference sequence). With V trimmed by 5 bases and J by 3 bases, 6 bases remained unmatched. This CDR3 comprises 14 residues. Written as DNA, the CDR3 is TGTGCCAGCAGTGGGAAGGGACTAGACTACGAGCAGTACTTC. Translating it yields CASSGKGLDYEQYF.

The chain combines TRBV7-2 with TRBJ2-3, with 16 positions matching TRBD2. This CDR3 has 16 residues. Per the germline V gene, CDR1 is SGHTA and CDR2 is FQGNSA. The junction had 6 bases not matched to a gene; V was cut back by 5 bases and J by 7 bases. CDR3 nucleotide sequence: TGTGCCAGCAGCCTAGGGACTAGCGGGGGGGCCAATACGCAGTATTTT. It is translated as CASSLGTSGGANTQYF.

The V and J genes are TRBV27 and TRBJ2-3; 7 bases are shared with TRBD2. CDR1 and CDR2 (germline): MNHEY, SMNVEV (reference sequence). J lost 3 bases, V lost 2 bases, and 5 bases had no gene match. CDR3 length equals 15 residues. The CDR3: CASSLKRGGTDTQYF. The CDR3 coding sequence is TGTGCCAGCAGTTTAAAAAGGGGAGGGACAGATACGCAGTATTTT.

The chain carries TRBV5-1 and TRBJ2-1; 11 positions match TRBD2. Trimming at V came to 1 base and at J to 8 bases, leaving 8 bases not matched to a gene. The germline V gene encodes CDR1 SGHRS and CDR2 YFSETQ. The CDR3 length is 16 residues. The CDR3 nucleotides are TGCGCCAGCAGCTTGACTAGCGGGAGCACGGGCGATGAGCAGTTCTTC. Its protein product is CASSLTSGSTGDEQFF. The full variable domain, in which reference TRBV5-1 and TRBJ2-1 provide the parts outside the CDR3, is KAGVTQTPRYLIKTRGQQVTLSCSPISGHRSVSWYQQTPGQGLQFLFEYFSETQRNKGNFPGRFSGRQFSNSRSEMNVSTLELGDSALYLCASSLTSGSTGDEQFFGPGTRLTVL.

This clone was detected only a few times. The V call is TRBV10-3, the J call TRBJ1-1; 9 nucleotides agree with TRBD1. CDR3 length: 14 residues. V was clipped by 4 bases and J by 4 bases; unmatched bases: 4. In germline, CDR1 is ENHRY, CDR2 SYGVKD. The DNA for the CDR3 is TGTGCCATCAGTGCCCCGACAGGGGGCACTGAAGCTTTCTTT. Translation: CAISAPTGGTEAFF.